Following are 16 T cell receptor beta chains from one sample sequenced in a study of blood T cell repertoires in COVID-19. This table comes from immunoSEQ multiplex PCR, and its TCRdb copy is limited to in-frame clones, with some not included. The table includes over 150,000 clones, 80% to 90% detected once. The sequenced sample consisted of peripheral blood. All receptors come from a man aged 50-60 years with active or convalescent COVID-19.

The chain carries TRBV7-2 and TRBJ2-5; TRBD2 aligns across 10 bases. The CDR3 spans 15 residues. With 5 bases clipped from V and 8 bases from J, the junction kept 11 bases outside the gene matches. Per germline, CDR1 SGHTA and CDR2 FQGNSA. Written as DNA, the CDR3 is TGTGCCAGCAGCCCCGGGAGCGGGAGGGGGCCCACCCAGTACTTC. This codes for CASSPGSGRGPTQYF. The full variable domain, rest sourced from reference TRBV7-2 and TRBJ2-5, is GAGVSQSPSNKVTEKGKDVELRCDPISGHTALYWYRQSLGQGLEFLIYFQGNSAPDKSGLPSDRFSAERTGGSVSTLTIQRTQQEDSAVYLCASSPGSGRGPTQYFGPGTRLLVL.

The CDR3 DNA is TGTGCCAGCAGCCAAGGGACAGGGAACGCCTACGAGCAGTACTTC. Translation gives CASSQGTGNAYEQYF. The gene calls are TRBV3-1 (or the pseudogene TRBV3-2) and TRBJ2-7, with TRBD1 identical over 8 bases. V gave up 1 base and J gave up 2 bases; unmatched junction bases: 4. Germline-derived CDR1 and CDR2 are LGHDT and YNNKEL (reference sequence). The CDR3 runs 15 residues.

V usage is TRBV4-3 and J usage is TRBJ2-5; D not resolved. Trimming removed 2 bases at V and 5 bases at J, with 9 bases between. Per germline, CDR1 LGHNA and CDR2 YSLEER. This CDR3 has 13 residues. For the CDR3, the DNA is TGCGCCAGCAGCCAATCGGGTGCTGAGACCCAGTACTTC. Protein product: CASSQSGAETQYF.

Comments on this clone: In the same sample, other DNA sequences code for this CDR3. CDR3 sequence: CASSIGTYNEQFF. The CDR3 DNA sequence: TGTGCCAGTAGTATCGGGACCTACAATGAGCAGTTCTTC. The chain joins TRBV19 to TRBJ2-1, with D possibly TRBD2 on 5 matching bases. Trimming stripped 3 bases from V and 2 bases from J, with 5 bases between. This CDR3 has 13 residues. Germline CDR1 and CDR2: LNHDA and SQIVND (reference sequence).

V usage is TRBV6-5 and J usage is TRBJ2-2; 7 nucleotides line up with TRBD1. CDR3 length: 15 amino acids. The V gene's germline CDR1 is MNHEY and CDR2 SVGAGI. V shed 7 bases, J shed 6 bases, and the junction held 11 bases outside the gene matches. DNA of the CDR3: TGTGCCAGCACGGCGGACAGGACTGCCTCCGGGGAGCTGTTTTTT. This translates into CASTADRTASGELFF.

V gene TRBV5-1 combines with J gene TRBJ1-3; 9 nucleotides line up with TRBD1. The V segment lost 3 bases and the J segment 3 bases; nucleotides outside the gene matches: 7. This CDR3 comprises 16 residues. Per germline, CDR1 SGHRS and CDR2 YFSETQ. The CDR3 reads CASSSRRTGDGNTIYF. The CDR3 nucleotides are TGCGCCAGCAGCTCGCGCCGGACAGGGGATGGAAACACCATATATTTT.

The V and J genes are TRBV28 and TRBJ1-1; D unresolved. V gave up 8 bases and J gave up 7 bases, with 14 bases separating them. The V gene's germline CDR1 is MDHEN and CDR2 SYDVKM. This CDR3 contains 12 residues. DNA of the CDR3: TGTGCCAGCTCGGGCGGGATGAGTGAAGCTTTCTTT. Translation gives CASSGGMSEAFF.

The rearrangement uses TRBV7-2 and TRBJ1-2, with D uncertain. The germline gives CDR1 SGHTA, CDR2 FQGNSA. With 5 bases removed from V and 2 bases from J, the gap between germline ends came to 9 bases. The CDR3 spans 13 residues. The CDR3 sequence: CASSPTENYGYTF. The CDR3 coding sequence is TGTGCCAGCAGCCCCACAGAGAACTATGGCTACACCTTC.

The chain combines TRBV5-1 with TRBJ2-7; 9 bases align to TRBD1. The V segment lost 4 bases and the J segment 2 bases; nucleotides outside the gene matches: 10. Germline CDR1 SGHRS, CDR2 YFSETQ. The CDR3 consists of 16 residues. The CDR3 DNA reads TGCGCCAGCAGCCGAGGGGGGACAGGGATGACCTACGAGCAGTACTTC. This translates into CASSRGGTGMTYEQYF.

This chain uses TRBV5-1 with TRBJ2-7; 8 bases agree with TRBD2. This CDR3 has 14 amino acids. Germline trimming cut 7 bases from V and 4 bases from J; bases unmatched to any gene: 10. Germline V gives CDR1 SGHRS, CDR2 YFSETQ. CDR3: CASSEGLGGYEQYF. As DNA, the CDR3 is TGCGCCAGCTCCGAGGGACTAGGTGGTTACGAGCAGTACTTC.

V is TRBV30 and J is TRBJ1-6, with 8 bases matching TRBD1. V shed 4 bases and J 7 bases; nucleotides not matched to a gene: 3. CDR1 is GTSNPN, CDR2 SVGIG, per germline (reference sequence). The CDR3 runs to 13 residues. CDR3 bases: TGTGCCTGGAATAGACAGGGGAATTCACCCCTCCACTTT. The encoded protein is CAWNRQGNSPLHF. Looking up the rest from reference TRBV30 and TRBJ1-6 gives the full variable domain: SQTIHQWPATLVQPVGSPLSLECTVEGTSNPNLYWYRQAAGRGLQLLFYSVGIGQISSEVPQNLSASRPQDRQFILSSKKLLLSDSGFYLCAWNRQGNSPLHFGNGTRLTVT.

This clone appeared a few times. J is TRBJ1-4 and V is TRBV28, with 10 bases matching TRBD1. Germline CDR1 and CDR2: MDHEN and SYDVKM. V was clipped by 4 bases and J by 6 bases; unmatched bases: 11. The CDR3 spans 17 residues. This chain's CDR3 is CASSSPGTGAIHEKLFF. CDR3 DNA: TGTGCCAGCAGTTCCCCCGGGACAGGGGCTATTCATGAAAAACTGTTTTTT.

This chain links TRBV19 with TRBJ2-5, with D maybe TRBD1 (6 bases). CDR3 length: 13 residues. Trimming took off 8 bases at V and 7 bases at J, with 17 bases between the two ends. The germline V gene encodes CDR1 LNHDA and CDR2 SQIVND (reference sequence). The CDR3: CASSPPDSMTQYF. The CDR3 nucleotides read TGTGCCAGTTCCCCCCCGGACAGTATGACCCAGTACTTC.

This chain connects TRBV5-1 to TRBJ1-1; no definite D call. This CDR3 region has 15 residues. Looked up from germline, CDR1 is SGHRS and CDR2 is YFSETQ. Trimming removed 0 bases from V and 1 base from J, with 10 bases in between. CDR3: CASSLDSTKNTEAFF. The CDR3 coding sequence is TGCGCCAGCAGCTTGGACTCGACTAAGAACACTGAAGCTTTCTTT. Combining the CDR3 with reference TRBV5-1 and TRBJ1-1 gives the whole variable domain KAGVTQTPRYLIKTRGQQVTLSCSPISGHRSVSWYQQTPGQGLQFLFEYFSETQRNKGNFPGRFSGRQFSNSRSEMNVSTLELGDSALYLCASSLDSTKNTEAFFGQGTRLTVV.

This clone was recorded only once. The chain combines TRBV12-3 or TRBV12-4 with TRBJ1-5; D ambiguous. Trimming left V 5 bases short and J 6 bases short, with 8 bases between. The CDR3 length is 12 residues. The CDR3 is CASSIGIQPQHF. The CDR3 nucleotides are TGTGCCAGCAGTATCGGGATTCAGCCCCAGCATTTT.

CDR3 region: CASSTGTGDETQYF. CDR3 in DNA: TGTGCCAGCAGTACCGGGACAGGGGACGAGACCCAGTACTTC. The rearrangement joins TRBV6-2 or TRBV6-3 to TRBJ2-5; 10 bases are a match to TRBD1. The CDR3 sequence is 14 residues long. Losses at the gene ends were 5 bases for V and 5 bases for J; bases not matched to a gene: 5. Germline V gives CDR1 MNHEY, CDR2 SVGEGT.